The 4 T cell receptor beta chains below all came from one sample that was sequenced in a study of blood T cell repertoires in COVID-19. Sequenced by immunoSEQ multiplex PCR; TCRdb stores in-frame clones only, minus some. The sample has fewer than 250,000 clones; approximately 84% are singletons. The sample taken for sequencing was PBMCs or T cells enriched from blood (not recorded which). Receptors were obtained from a woman aged 25 to 39 who had recovered from COVID-19.

The chain uses TRBV10-2 and TRBJ2-1, with 12 bases that match TRBD2. V lost 3 bases to trimming and J lost 10 bases; unmatched junction nucleotides: 7. The germline V gene has CDR1 WSHSY and CDR2 SAAADI. CDR3 size: 15 residues. The CDR3 protein is CASSDLAGGRDEQFF. CDR3 nucleotide sequence: TGCGCCAGCAGTGACCTAGCGGGAGGGCGTGACGAGCAGTTCTTC.

This sequence joins TRBV12-3 or TRBV12-4 and TRBJ1-1; D is ambiguous. The CDR3 is made up of 13 amino acids. Trimming cost V 7 bases and J 0 bases, with 9 bases left between them. The CDR3 region is CASTFVVNTEAFF. In DNA, the CDR3 is TGTGCCAGCACTTTTGTCGTGAACACTGAAGCTTTCTTT.

This clone has a handful of counts. The chain has TRBV2 and TRBJ2-7, with TRBD2 matching over 13 bases. The J segment lost 1 base and the V segment lost 8 bases, leaving 11 bases of the junction unmatched. The germline V gene has CDR1 SNHLY and CDR2 FYNNEI. CDR3 size: 17 residues. The CDR3 loop is CASLEGGLAGRSYEQYF. In DNA, the CDR3 is TGTGCCAGCTTAGAGGGGGGACTAGCGGGGCGATCCTACGAGCAGTACTTC.

The rearrangement uses TRBV10-2 and TRBJ1-6, with 8 positions matching TRBD1. The V gene's germline CDR1 is WSHSY and CDR2 SAAADI. V was pared by 2 bases and J by 1 base, with 10 bases of the junction left unmatched. The CDR3 runs to 19 residues. The CDR3 DNA sequence: TGCGCCAGCAGTGAGACGGGAAACAGGGGGGTATCCTATAATTCACCCCTCCACTTT. Translating gives CASSETGNRGVSYNSPLHF.